This TCR beta chain was recovered during a study of cytomegalovirus exposure and HLA in healthy donors. Study-level points and caveats: Later analysis showed most CMV-associated TCR beta chains appearing HLA-restricted. Apart from CMV serostatus, no immune exposure information was available. Upon later analysis, TCR association rates were observed to vary by HLA locus, being highest for DRB1 and lowest for HLA-C. A highly shared variant cluster was judged a likely technical artifact.

As for this clone: The antigen is unknown.

Amplification used 60 Vbeta primers and 13 Jbeta primers. Generated by immunoSEQ multiplex PCR, the TCRdb table keeps only in-frame clones and is missing some. Among approximately 120,000 clones listed, 55% to 75% were seen once. Germline CDR1 and CDR2: WSHSY and SAAADI. The CDR3 is 12 residues long. The V and J ends lost 4 bases and 7 bases respectively, with 7 bases between them. Sequenced input: PBMCs. The TCR was taken from a woman in her seventies in good health and CMV-seropositive. This rearrangement joins TRBV10-2 to TRBJ1-4, with D perhaps TRBD1 (5 bases). As DNA, the CDR3 is TGCGCCAGCAGTGTCGGGGGTGAAAAACTGTTTTTT. Encoded protein: CASSVGGEKLFF.